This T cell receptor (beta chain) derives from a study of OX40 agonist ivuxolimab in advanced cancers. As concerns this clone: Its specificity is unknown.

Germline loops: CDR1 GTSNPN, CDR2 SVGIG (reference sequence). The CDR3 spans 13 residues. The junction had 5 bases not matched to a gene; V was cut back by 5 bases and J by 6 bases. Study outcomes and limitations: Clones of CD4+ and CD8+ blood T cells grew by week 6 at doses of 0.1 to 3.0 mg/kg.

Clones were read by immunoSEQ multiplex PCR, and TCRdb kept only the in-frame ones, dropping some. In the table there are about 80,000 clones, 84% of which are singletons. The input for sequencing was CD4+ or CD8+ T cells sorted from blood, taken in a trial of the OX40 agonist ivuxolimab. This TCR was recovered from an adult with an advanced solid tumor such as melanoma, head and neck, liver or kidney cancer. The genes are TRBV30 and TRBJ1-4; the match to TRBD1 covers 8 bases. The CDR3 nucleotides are TGTGCCTGGGCAGGGGGCTATGATGAAAAACTGTTTTTT. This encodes CAWAGGYDEKLFF.